The clone carrying this TCR beta chain was picked up one time. Its target is unknown. This record belongs to a study of shared clonotypes between healthy human individuals. Study details: Donors were a couple of women and a few men aged 18 to 49. Study results and caveats: Around 5.4% of naive CD4 clonotypes were common to a handful of donors. Among donors, the sharing of clonotypes was expected to be influenced by sequencing depth.

CDR3 length: 15 residues. Germline lookup yields CDR1 MNHNS and CDR2 SASEGT. The V gene lost 4 bases and the J gene lost 4 bases, with 13 bases spanning the gap. The method was immunoSEQ multiplex PCR; TCRdb's version includes in-frame clones alone and lacks a portion of them. The sample shows millions of clones, around nine tenths of them seen only once. The receptor was derived from a man aged 18 to 29 in good health. What was sequenced was naive CD4+ T cells sorted from blood. Regarding subset: CD45RA+ positively selected. The rearrangement links TRBV6-1 to TRBJ2-2, with D hard to call. CDR3 nucleotides: TGTGCCAGCAGTGTGACTTCGGCGAGCACCGGGGAGCTGTTTTTT. Amino acids: CASSVTSASTGELFF.